This entry lists 18 T cell receptor beta chains sequenced from one sample in a study of T cells in Graves' hyperthyroidism and ophthalmopathy. From RNA transcripts, TCR beta CDR3 regions were amplified. First-round RT-PCR with HTBI primers amplified the TCR CDR3 region. TCRdb called the multiplex PCR reads again in MiXCR, with one record for every CDR3 protein. The sample records under 750,000 distinct CDR3 sequences, around a sixth being singletons. Source material: blood. The source of these receptors is a woman aged 45-59 years with Graves' hyperthyroidism that later progressed to Graves' ophthalmopathy.

This clonotype was observed a handful of times. A much larger clone lies one base from this, so it may be a read error. This chain links TRBV18 with TRBJ1-1, with D tentatively TRBD1 (5 bases). The CDR3 spans 13 residues. Trimming pared 8 bases from V and 3 bases from J, leaving 13 bases between. CDR1 and CDR2 from the germline V gene are KGHSH and LQKENI. The CDR3 DNA reads TGTGCCAGCCGCAAGACAGAGGACACTGAAGCTTTCTTT. Amino acid sequence: CASRKTEDTEAFF.

V is TRBV6-5 and J is TRBJ1-2, with TRBD1 matching over 9 bases. This CDR3 is 14 amino acids long. With 5 bases clipped from V and 5 bases from J, the junction kept 6 bases outside the gene matches. Germline CDR1 is MNHEY and CDR2 is SVGAGI. The CDR3 DNA sequence: TGTGCCAGCAGTACGCGACAGGGGGAGTATGGCTACACCTTC. Translation gives CASSTRQGEYGYTF.

This clonotype showed up many times. The J gene is TRBJ2-3, the V gene TRBV15, with 10 bases aligning to TRBD2. After removal of 0 bases from V and 2 bases from J, the junction contained 14 bases not matched to a gene. The CDR3 is 20 amino acids. The germline V gene has CDR1 LNHNV and CDR2 YYDKDF (reference sequence). The CDR3 loop is CATSRDWRRGLASNTDTQYF. The CDR3 DNA sequence: TGTGCCACCAGCAGAGATTGGCGCCGGGGACTAGCGAGTAACACAGATACGCAGTATTTT. Combining the CDR3 with reference TRBV15 and TRBJ2-3 gives the whole variable domain DAMVIQNPRYQVTQFGKPVTLSCSQTLNHNVMYWYQQKSSQAPKLLFHYYDKDFNNEADTPDNFQSRRPNTSFCFLDIRSPGLGDTAMYLCATSRDWRRGLASNTDTQYFGPGTRLTVL.

This clonotype was observed many times. For the CDR3, the DNA is TGTGCCAGCAGCCGTCTTCGACACGGGACAGGTCTCTACGAGCAGTACTTC. Protein: CASSRLRHGTGLYEQYF. This sequence joins TRBV7-9 and TRBJ2-7; TRBD1 agrees at 8 bases. This CDR3 has 17 amino acids. The V gene end was trimmed by 5 bases and the J gene end by 3 bases; junction bases not matched to a gene: 15. The germline V gene encodes CDR1 SEHNR and CDR2 FQNEAQ (reference sequence). Variable domain in full (rest from reference TRBV7-9 and TRBJ2-7): DTGVSQNPRHKITKRGQNVTFRCDPISEHNRLYWYRQTLGQGPEFLTYFQNEAQLEKSRLLSDRFSAERPKGSFSTLEIQRTEQGDSAMYLCASSRLRHGTGLYEQYFGPGTRLTVT.

This clonotype was seen more than once but under ten times. The rearrangement uses TRBV4-1 and TRBJ1-6; 7 nucleotides match TRBD1. Germline V lookup: CDR1 MGHRA, CDR2 YSYEKL. The CDR3 extends over 15 amino acids. J gave up 6 bases and V 3 bases, and 5 bases lay outside the gene matches. CDR3: CASSQAGGGNSPLHF. The CDR3 coding sequence is TGCGCCAGCAGCCAGGCAGGGGGGGGTAATTCACCCCTCCACTTT.

The chain uses TRBV7-8 and TRBJ2-7; TRBD1 matches 7 bases. Germline V gene data show CDR1 as SGHVS and CDR2 as FQNEAQ. J was trimmed by 1 base and V by 5 bases; bases with no gene match: 14. The CDR3 loop spans 17 amino acids. As DNA, the CDR3 is TGTGCCAGCAGCCTGAGCTCGTCGAGGACAGGATCCTACGAGCAGTACTTC. This sequence encodes CASSLSSSRTGSYEQYF.

The CDR3 region has the DNA TGTGCCAGCAGCTTAGCAGAGGACAGGGCCGCCTACGAGCAGTACTTC. Residues: CASSLAEDRAAYEQYF. This chain uses TRBV7-2 with TRBJ2-7; 8 bases match TRBD1. In germline, CDR1 is SGHTA, CDR2 FQGNSA. After removal of 0 bases from V and 2 bases from J, the junction contained 6 bases not matched to a gene. The CDR3 runs to 16 residues.

The chain is built from TRBV7-9 and TRBJ2-5; 7 nucleotides line up with TRBD2. Germline CDR1 reads SEHNR; CDR2 reads FQNEAQ (reference sequence). The CDR3 runs 15 residues. V lost 5 bases and J lost 2; bases outside the gene matches: 8. The CDR3 here is CASSHERGRQETQYF. CDR3 DNA sequence: TGTGCCAGCAGCCACGAGCGGGGCCGACAAGAGACCCAGTACTTC.

This clonotype has more than one count but fewer than ten. J is TRBJ1-1 and V is TRBV19; D remains unclear. CDR3 size: 14 residues. Germline V gene data show CDR1 as LNHDA and CDR2 as SQIVND (reference sequence). V lost 3 bases, J lost 2 bases, and 10 bases lay in between. As DNA, the CDR3 is TGTGCCAGTAGTATCGTTGGGAGAAACACTGAAGCTTTCTTT. Its translation: CASSIVGRNTEAFF.

The chain links TRBV7-9 to TRBJ1-4; D gene unclear. The CDR3 totals 15 residues. The V gene's germline CDR1 is SEHNR and CDR2 FQNEAQ (reference sequence). V was cut by 4 bases and J by 1 base, with 10 bases left in between. CDR3 region: CASSSRAETNEKLFF. The DNA of the CDR3 is TGTGCCAGCAGCTCGCGAGCAGAAACTAATGAAAAACTGTTTTTT.

V and J are TRBV6-1 and TRBJ1-5; D unclear. V dropped 5 bases and J dropped 5 bases, with 7 bases sitting between them. Germline V gives CDR1 MNHNS, CDR2 SASEGT. The CDR3 consists of 12 residues. The CDR3 here is CASSIVDQPQHF. Written as DNA, the CDR3 is TGTGCCAGCAGTATAGTCGATCAGCCCCAGCATTTT.

This clonotype was picked up one time. The V gene is TRBV15, the J gene TRBJ2-5; 7 nucleotides align to TRBD1. The V segment lost 3 bases and the J segment 0 bases; nucleotides outside the gene matches: 4. There are 15 residues in the CDR3. Germline CDR1 and CDR2: LNHNV and YYDKDF (reference sequence). The CDR3 DNA sequence: TGTGCCACCAGCAGCCGGGACAGACACCAAGAGACCCAGTACTTC. Residues: CATSSRDRHQETQYF.

This clonotype was seen a handful of times. The chain couples TRBV6-1 to TRBJ2-1, with no clear D. Trimming removed 7 bases from V and 0 bases from J, with 10 bases in between. The CDR3 is 14 amino acids. Germline values: CDR1 MNHNS, CDR2 SASEGT. The CDR3 reads CASTDPGSYNEQFF. The CDR3 coding sequence is TGTGCCAGCACCGACCCCGGCTCCTACAATGAGCAGTTCTTC.

The table lists this clonotype with a few counts. The rearrangement uses TRBV12-3 or TRBV12-4 and TRBJ2-3, with 10 bases lining up with TRBD2. The CDR3 runs 16 residues. Trimming cost V 5 bases and J 1 base; bases outside gene matches: 6. CDR3 bases: TGTGCCAGCAGTCAGGGGACTAGCGTTGGCACAGATACGCAGTATTTT. Translating it yields CASSQGTSVGTDTQYF.

This clonotype was counted a few times. The gene calls are TRBV7-9 and TRBJ1-4; TRBD1 matches at 7 bases. The CDR3 has 16 amino acids. The germline gives CDR1 SEHNR, CDR2 FQNEAQ (reference sequence). The V segment lost 5 bases and the J segment 0 bases; nucleotides outside the gene matches: 6. The CDR3 DNA sequence: TGTGCCAGCAGCCCTCTCGGACAGGCAACTAATGAAAAACTGTTTTTT. Its translation is CASSPLGQATNEKLFF.

This clonotype was seen a few times. V and J are TRBV5-8 and TRBJ1-2, with 8 bases aligning to TRBD1. Germline V gene sequence: CDR1 SGHTS, CDR2 YDEGEE. The trim removed 4 bases at V and 8 bases at J, leaving 7 bases unmatched. This CDR3 is built from 13 residues. The CDR3 DNA is TGTGCCAGCAGCCAACAGGGGGTCGGGGGCTACACCTTC. It specifies CASSQQGVGGYTF.

This clonotype has a handful of counts. This chain joins TRBV20-1 and TRBJ2-1, with D perhaps matching TRBD1 (5 bases). Germline CDR1 and CDR2: DFQATT and SNEGSKA (reference sequence). The CDR3 is made up of 15 amino acids. V lost 6 bases, J lost 1 base, and 16 bases lay in between. In DNA form, the CDR3 reads TGCAGTGCCCCCCCCCAGGGTACGTCCTACAATGAGCAGTTCTTC. Amino acid sequence: CSAPPQGTSYNEQFF.

This clonotype showed up many times. This chain connects TRBV7-9 to TRBJ2-4; 7 bases match TRBD1. J was trimmed by 9 bases and V by 5 bases; bases with no gene match: 7. The germline V gene has CDR1 SEHNR and CDR2 FQNEAQ (reference sequence). The CDR3 contains 13 residues. The CDR3 DNA reads as TGTGCCAGCAGCCTACGACAGGGTGGCATTCAGTACTTC. Its translation is CASSLRQGGIQYF.